A single sample is the source of the 7 T cell receptor beta chains below, sequenced in a study of shared clonotypes between healthy human individuals. Here immunoSEQ multiplex PCR was the method, and the copy in TCRdb shows in-frame clones only, minus some. This sample has roughly 700,000 clones; around 74% occur once, and the top ten carry 1.5% to 2%. Sequencing was done on a sample of memory CD4+ T cells sorted from blood. Described subset: CD45RA-negative fraction. These receptors all stem from a young woman in good health.

CDR3: CASSAMGGSSYEQYF. In DNA form, the CDR3 reads TGTGCCAGCAGCGCGATGGGCGGTTCCTCCTACGAGCAGTACTTC. V usage is TRBV5-5 and J usage is TRBJ2-7; D remains unclear. The CDR3 totals 15 residues. CDR1 is SGHKS and CDR2 is YYEKEE in the germline V gene (reference sequence). V lost 4 bases to trimming and J lost 0 bases, with 14 bases between them.

V is TRBV5-1 and J is TRBJ2-5, with 9 nucleotides matching TRBD2. J gave up 5 bases and V 4 bases, and 9 bases lay outside the gene matches. In germline, CDR1 is SGHRS, CDR2 YFSETQ. The CDR3 spans 15 residues. CDR3 sequence: CASSGGRAFSETQYF. CDR3 coding DNA: TGCGCCAGCAGCGGCGGGAGGGCTTTCTCGGAGACCCAGTACTTC.

The gene calls are TRBV7-3 and TRBJ2-2; a weak D match, TRBD2 (6 bases). CDR1 is SGHTA, CDR2 FQGTGA, per germline. V was pared by 3 bases and J by 6 bases, with 11 bases between. The CDR3 loop spans 14 amino acids. The CDR3 DNA sequence: TGTGCCAGCAGCTTGGGCCCTAGCGCCGGGGAGCTGTTTTTT. Its translation: CASSLGPSAGELFF.

This chain joins TRBV6-4 and TRBJ2-1, with 7 bases aligning to TRBD2. V lost 3 bases to trimming and J lost 9 bases; unmatched junction nucleotides: 5. CDR1 and CDR2 from the germline V gene are MRHNA and SNTAGT. CDR3 length: 13 residues. The CDR3 nucleotides read TGTGCCAGCAGTGAATATTCTAGCGGTGAGCAGTTCTTC. Translation gives CASSEYSSGEQFF.

In its sample, this clone was seen a few times. Other nucleotide sequences from this sample produce the same CDR3. The V gene is TRBV6-1, the J gene TRBJ2-7, with D possibly matching TRBD2 (6 bases). This CDR3 spans 14 amino acids. Germline CDR1 is MNHNS and CDR2 is SASEGT. Trimming shortened V by 5 bases and J by 1 base, and 12 bases separated the two germline ends. The CDR3: CASSWGTPSYEQYF. The CDR3 nucleotides read TGTGCCAGCAGTTGGGGGACTCCTTCCTACGAGCAGTACTTC.

This chain joins TRBV6-4 and TRBJ2-6; 8 nucleotides align to TRBD2. CDR1 and CDR2 (germline): MRHNA, SNTAGT. Trimming removed 5 bases from V and 2 bases from J; junction bases left unmatched: 8. The CDR3 consists of 17 residues. The CDR3 loop reads CASSSGRGITGANVLTF. CDR3 nucleotides: TGTGCCAGCAGTAGCGGGAGAGGGATAACTGGGGCCAACGTCCTGACTTTC.

The rearrangement links TRBV27 to TRBJ1-2; TRBD1 matches at 11 bases. Germline CDR1 MNHEY, CDR2 SMNVEV (reference sequence). This CDR3 has 14 amino acids. V shed 6 bases, J shed 5 bases, and the junction held 5 bases outside the gene matches. DNA for the CDR3: TGTGCCAGCAGGCCGGACAGGGGGCCTTATGGCTACACCTTC. This sequence encodes CASRPDRGPYGYTF.